Listed below are T cell receptor beta chains from one sample, sequenced in a study of technical replicates of blood from a handful of donors. Produced via immunoSEQ multiplex PCR; TCRdb's table is partial and in-frame only. The sample records 60,000 to 80,000 clones, about 91% being singletons. Sample: T cells isolated from PBMCs. The source of these receptors is a human donor in good health. The CDR3 runs from the conserved cysteine through the conserved F or W. Fields, in order: D gene, J gene, clone size, V gene, CDR3 protein, CDR3 DNA. D genes are given only for firm matches. Not all rows give a size; the values are once, few, many and, for expanded clones, a class.

d_call: -; j_call: TRBJ1-1; clone_size: -; v_call: TRBV27; cdr3_aa: CASSSIPENTEAFF; cdr3_nt: TGTGCCAGCAGTTCCATTCCAGAGAACACTGAAGCTTTCTTT
d_call: TRBD2; j_call: TRBJ2-5; clone_size: -; v_call: TRBV28; cdr3_aa: CASSLEGGRTQYF; cdr3_nt: TGTGCCAGCAGTTTAGAGGGAGGGCGGACCCAGTACTTC
d_call: TRBD1; j_call: TRBJ1-1; clone_size: -; v_call: TRBV10-3; cdr3_aa: CAISERDSYMNTEAFF; cdr3_nt: TGTGCCATCAGTGAGAGGGACAGCTACATGAACACTGAAGCTTTCTTT
d_call: -; j_call: TRBJ2-3; clone_size: few; v_call: TRBV9; cdr3_aa: CASSLRAHGTDTQYF; cdr3_nt: TGTGCCAGCAGCCTCAGGGCACATGGAACAGATACGCAGTATTTT
d_call: -; j_call: TRBJ2-1; clone_size: -; v_call: TRBV11-2; cdr3_aa: CASSFANSYNEQFF; cdr3_nt: TGTGCCAGCAGCTTTGCTAACTCCTACAATGAGCAGTTCTTC
d_call: -; j_call: TRBJ2-3; clone_size: -; v_call: TRBV28; cdr3_aa: CASSSRILDSTDTQYF; cdr3_nt: TGTGCCAGCAGCTCCAGGATCCTCGATAGCACAGATACGCAGTATTTT
d_call: -; j_call: TRBJ1-2; clone_size: -; v_call: TRBV6-6; cdr3_aa: CASSFGRYGYTF; cdr3_nt: TGTGCCAGCAGTTTTGGGCGCTATGGCTACACCTTC
d_call: -; j_call: TRBJ2-7; clone_size: -; v_call: TRBV6-5; cdr3_aa: CASSPGELPYEQYF; cdr3_nt: TGTGCCAGCAGTCCCGGGGAGTTGCCTTACGAGCAGTACTTC
d_call: TRBD1; j_call: TRBJ1-5; clone_size: -; v_call: TRBV5-8; cdr3_aa: CASSLWRDSIQPQHF; cdr3_nt: TGTGCCAGCAGCTTGTGGCGGGACAGTATTCAGCCCCAGCATTTT
d_call: TRBD1; j_call: TRBJ2-7; clone_size: once; v_call: TRBV9; cdr3_aa: CASSPGQGAGEQYF; cdr3_nt: TGTGCCAGCAGCCCTGGACAGGGGGCGGGCGAGCAGTACTTC